Each of the 10 T cell receptor beta chains below was sequenced from the same sample in a study of T cell repertoires in aging, cancer and after chemotherapy. Amplification of TCR beta used genomic DNA extracted from peripheral blood. A mixed TRB-A/B primer pool amplified rearranged TRB by multiplex touch-down PCR. Via MiXCR, TCRdb re-called the multiplex PCR reads, giving one row per CDR3 protein. The sample records around 7,700 distinct CDR3 sequences, 54% being singletons. The sequenced sample consisted of blood. The receptors were sampled from a human donor with a solid tumor.

The chain employs TRBV29-1 and TRBJ2-1; D remains unclear. V gave up 7 bases and J gave up 3 bases, with 4 bases separating them. Germline V lookup: CDR1 SQVTM, CDR2 ANQGSEA. The length of the CDR3 is 10 residues. CDR3 DNA: TGCAGCGGCAGCTACAATGAGCAGTTCTTC. Translation gives CSGSYNEQFF.

This clonotype was seen a handful of times. The chain links TRBV19 to TRBJ2-7, with 8 bases that match TRBD2. The length of the CDR3 is 15 residues. From germline, CDR1 is LNHDA and CDR2 SQIVND (reference sequence). V shed 5 bases and J 2 bases; nucleotides not matched to a gene: 8. CDR3 residues: CASSPRVAGPYEQYF. CDR3 sequence (DNA): TGTGCCAGTAGTCCTAGGGTAGCGGGACCCTACGAGCAGTACTTC.

This chain connects TRBV7-9 to TRBJ2-5; D is ambiguous. The CDR3 runs to 13 residues. Trimming pared 4 bases from V and 0 bases from J, leaving 6 bases between. CDR1 and CDR2 from the germline V gene are SEHNR and FQNEAQ (reference sequence). DNA for the CDR3: TGTGCCAGCAGCTCCCCTAACCAAGAGACCCAGTACTTC. Translating gives CASSSPNQETQYF.

This chain connects TRBV7-9 to TRBJ1-1; a possible D gene is TRBD1 (5 bases). The germline CDR1 and CDR2 sequences are SEHNR and FQNEAQ (reference sequence). The V and J ends lost 1 base and 1 base respectively, with 7 bases between them. The CDR3 is 14 amino acids. CDR3 nucleotides: TGTGCCAGCAGCTTAGAGAGGGGGAACACTGAAGCTTTCTTT. Translation: CASSLERGNTEAFF.

The gene calls are TRBV7-2 and TRBJ2-7, with D unresolved. V gave up 2 bases and J gave up 1 base, with 9 bases separating them. In germline, CDR1 is SGHTA, CDR2 FQGNSA. The CDR3 has 14 amino acids. CDR3 sequence: CASSLNPVSYEQYF. CDR3 bases: TGTGCCAGCAGCTTAAATCCAGTGTCCTACGAGCAGTACTTC.

The chain couples TRBV28 to TRBJ1-2; TRBD1 matches at 7 bases. The CDR3 is 13 residues long. V dropped 6 bases and J dropped 2; count of bases not matched to a gene: 3. The V gene's germline CDR1 is MDHEN and CDR2 SYDVKM. The DNA of the CDR3 is TGTGCCAGCAGCCTGGGACAGAACTATGGCTACACCTTC. It encodes CASSLGQNYGYTF.

J is TRBJ2-2 and V is TRBV29-1, with TRBD1 identical over 8 bases. CDR1 is SQVTM, CDR2 ANQGSEA, per germline. V lost 7 bases and J lost 5; bases outside the gene matches: 6. The CDR3 covers 13 residues. The CDR3 loop is CSAGQGETGELFF. For the CDR3, the DNA is TGCAGCGCAGGACAGGGCGAAACCGGGGAGCTGTTTTTT.

The chain links TRBV27 to TRBJ2-7, with D maybe TRBD1 (6 bases). V lost 5 bases and J lost 2, with 13 bases in between. Germline V CDR1 and CDR2: MNHEY, SMNVEV (reference sequence). CDR3 length: 14 amino acids. CDR3 protein: CASSLREGAYEQYF. CDR3 in DNA: TGTGCCAGCAGTCTAAGAGAGGGGGCCTACGAGCAGTACTTC.

This clonotype has only a few counts. The V and J genes are TRBV29-1 and TRBJ1-2, with a possible D match to TRBD1 (5 bases). The CDR3 covers 14 residues. The germline CDR1 and CDR2 sequences are SQVTM and ANQGSEA. V dropped 6 bases and J dropped 8 bases, with 22 bases sitting between them. Written as DNA, the CDR3 is TGCAGCGTCTCCGCGACAGCCCGTCTGAGCGGCTACACCTTC. Translation gives CSVSATARLSGYTF.

This clonotype has a handful of counts. This chain uses TRBV5-4 with TRBJ2-7; D is unclear. The CDR3 is 13 amino acids. V lost 4 bases to trimming and J lost 5 bases, with 13 bases between them. The germline V gene has CDR1 SGHNT and CDR2 YYREEE (reference sequence). The CDR3 DNA reads as TGTGCCAGCAGCCCCTGGAACAGCGACGAGCAGTACTTC. Its translation: CASSPWNSDEQYF.